The 25 T cell receptor beta chains given below trace back to one sample, sequenced in a study of blood T cell repertoires in COVID-19. TCRdb's table, derived via immunoSEQ multiplex PCR, lists solely in-frame clones and lacks some. The sample holds about 84,000 clones, 70% to 75% seen once. Material for sequencing was peripheral blood. Source of these receptors: a man aged 50 or older with active or convalescent COVID-19.

In nucleotides, the CDR3 is TGTGCCAGCAGCCCCCGCGGAGCGGGGGGGCCGCAGGAGCAGTTCTTC. Translated: CASSPRGAGGPQEQFF. V gene TRBV7-8 combines with J gene TRBJ2-1; 10 bases are shared with TRBD2. From germline, CDR1 is SGHVS and CDR2 FQNEAQ. V lost 5 bases to trimming and J lost 10 bases; unmatched junction nucleotides: 14. There are 16 residues in the CDR3.

J is TRBJ2-3 and V is TRBV18; 10 positions match TRBD2. V shed 3 bases, J shed 1 base, and the junction held 7 bases outside the gene matches. The CDR3 contains 17 residues. Germline V gene lookup returns CDR1 KGHSH and CDR2 LQKENI. In DNA, the CDR3 is TGTGCCAGCTCACCGCAGACCACTAGCGGGGGCACAGATACGCAGTATTTT. Translated: CASSPQTTSGGTDTQYF.

This clone was seen only a few times. The rearrangement joins TRBV6-2 or TRBV6-3 to TRBJ2-5, with D perhaps matching TRBD2 (5 bases). Trimming shortened V by 0 bases and J by 0 bases, and 17 bases separated the two germline ends. CDR3 size: 18 residues. Germline V lookup: CDR1 MNHEY, CDR2 SVGEGT. The CDR3 is CASSYSRISGGYQETQYF. The CDR3 region has the DNA TGTGCCAGCAGTTACTCGAGAATCAGCGGAGGATACCAAGAGACCCAGTACTTC.

V gene TRBV9 combines with J gene TRBJ2-1, with a possible D match to TRBD1 (7 bases). CDR3 length: 14 residues. Trimming removed 0 bases from V and 8 bases from J, with 12 bases in between. Germline V gene lookup returns CDR1 SGDLS and CDR2 YYNGEE. CDR3 DNA: TGTGCCAGCAGCGTAGTTGGAGGGGGCGATGAGCAGTTCTTC. It yields the protein CASSVVGGGDEQFF.

This rearrangement joins TRBV4-1 to TRBJ2-7; D might be TRBD1 (5 bases). The germline V gene encodes CDR1 MGHRA and CDR2 YSYEKL. This CDR3 region has 16 residues. Trimming removed 0 bases from V and 2 bases from J, with 14 bases in between. In DNA form, the CDR3 reads TGCGCCAGCAGCCAAGATCCCGGCAGGGTGACCTACGAGCAGTACTTC. Amino acid sequence: CASSQDPGRVTYEQYF.

This chain uses TRBV6-5 with TRBJ1-5, with TRBD1 matching over 8 bases. V was clipped by 6 bases and J by 5 bases; unmatched bases: 9. Looked up from germline, CDR1 is MNHEY and CDR2 is SVGAGI. The CDR3 totals 15 residues. Here the CDR3 reads CASSSSGTGDQPQHF. CDR3 DNA sequence: TGTGCCAGCAGCTCGTCCGGGACAGGTGATCAGCCCCAGCATTTT.

This clone was counted once. The rearrangement joins TRBV19 to TRBJ1-3; TRBD1 aligns across 8 bases. The CDR3 runs 14 residues. V was pared by 8 bases and J by 4 bases, with 7 bases of the junction left unmatched. Germline values: CDR1 LNHDA, CDR2 SQIVND (reference sequence). CDR3 DNA sequence: TGTGCCAGTTTGACAGGGGCTTCCGGAAACACCATATATTTT. Amino acid sequence: CASLTGASGNTIYF.

This sequence joins TRBV6-6 and TRBJ1-1; TRBD1 agrees at 8 bases. Per the germline V gene, CDR1 is MNHNY and CDR2 is SVGAGI (reference sequence). There are 16 residues in the CDR3. V was clipped by 5 bases and J by 4 bases; unmatched bases: 12. CDR3: CASSTKTGVKSTEAFF. CDR3 bases: TGTGCCAGCAGTACAAAGACAGGGGTAAAGAGCACTGAAGCTTTCTTT.

Only a few counts were recorded for this clone. The V and J genes are TRBV28 and TRBJ1-2; 12 nucleotides agree with TRBD1. J gave up 4 bases and V 5 bases, and 11 bases lay outside the gene matches. The CDR3 totals 17 residues. Germline CDR1 MDHEN, CDR2 SYDVKM. The CDR3 DNA sequence: TGTGCCAGCAGTCCACCGGGACAGGGGGCAGCGGGCTATGGCTACACCTTC. It is translated as CASSPPGQGAAGYGYTF.

The CDR3 reads CASSPNGQVWSEQYF. As DNA, the CDR3 is TGTGCCAGCAGTCCCAACGGACAGGTATGGAGCGAGCAGTACTTC. The chain links TRBV27 to TRBJ2-7; 7 bases are shared with TRBD1. V lost 5 bases and J lost 6; bases outside the gene matches: 13. CDR1 is MNHEY, CDR2 SMNVEV, per germline (reference sequence). This CDR3 is 15 amino acids long.

The gene calls are TRBV6-5 and TRBJ1-2; D is possibly TRBD1 (6 bases). The CDR3 runs to 15 residues. CDR1 is MNHEY, CDR2 SVGAGI, per germline. Deletions cut 3 bases from V and 4 bases from J, with 15 bases between. CDR3 DNA sequence: TGTGCCAGCAGTTATCTCAGGGTAGGGGGCTATGGCTACACCTTC. Residues: CASSYLRVGGYGYTF.

This rearrangement joins TRBV9 to TRBJ1-2; 10 nucleotides match TRBD1. J was trimmed by 6 bases and V by 2 bases; bases with no gene match: 4. Looked up from germline, CDR1 is SGDLS and CDR2 is YYNGEE. The CDR3 is made up of 14 amino acids. The CDR3 sequence is CASSVGQGKDGYTF. The CDR3 DNA sequence: TGTGCCAGCAGCGTGGGACAGGGGAAGGATGGCTACACCTTC.

The rearrangement joins TRBV4-3 to TRBJ2-6; D call uncertain. CDR1 and CDR2 (germline): LGHNA, YSLEER. CDR3 length: 16 residues. V dropped 1 base and J dropped 1 base, with 8 bases sitting between them. The CDR3 here is CASSQGGLSGANVLTF. Written as DNA, the CDR3 is TGCGCCAGCAGCCAAGGAGGTTTGTCTGGGGCCAACGTCCTGACTTTC.

This clone has only a few counts. The chain employs TRBV19 and TRBJ2-2; 10 nucleotides agree with TRBD1. J gave up 6 bases and V 10 bases, and 8 bases lay outside the gene matches. The CDR3 runs 14 residues. Germline V CDR1 and CDR2: LNHDA, SQIVND (reference sequence). This CDR3 is CATTPGTGAGELFF. The CDR3 DNA reads as TGTGCCACGACTCCGGGGACAGGGGCCGGGGAGCTGTTTTTT. The entire variable domain, with the rest obtained from reference TRBV19 and TRBJ2-2, is as follows: DGGITQSPKYLFRKEGQNVTLSCEQNLNHDAMYWYRQDPGQGLRLIYYSQIVNDFQKGDIAEGYSVSREKKESFPLTVTSAQKNPTAFYLCATTPGTGAGELFFGEGSRLTVL.

This clone is a singleton in its sample. The CDR3 reads CASTSARGTEAFF. The DNA for the CDR3 is TGTGCCAGCACTTCGGCCCGGGGCACTGAAGCTTTCTTT. The rearrangement uses TRBV14 and TRBJ1-1; D uncertain. Deletions cut 7 bases from V and 4 bases from J, with 13 bases between. Per germline, CDR1 SGHDN and CDR2 FVKESK. This CDR3 comprises 13 residues.

The chain joins TRBV12-3 or TRBV12-4 to TRBJ2-7, with D possibly TRBD1 on 6 matching bases. Trimming left V 6 bases short and J 7 bases short, with 13 bases between. CDR3 length: 12 amino acids. The CDR3 DNA follows: TGTGCCAGCAGACTACAGGGCCGAGAGCAGTACTTC. It encodes CASRLQGREQYF.

The V gene is TRBV5-1, the J gene TRBJ1-2; no reliable D call. Germline loops: CDR1 SGHRS, CDR2 YFSETQ. Trimming cost V 0 bases and J 6 bases, with 12 bases left between them. The CDR3 sequence is 14 residues long. The DNA for the CDR3 is TGCGCCAGCAGCTTGGAGTGGGGAGCTAATGGCTACACCTTC. This codes for CASSLEWGANGYTF.

V is TRBV10-2 and J is TRBJ2-1; 8 bases align to TRBD2. The V gene's germline CDR1 is WSHSY and CDR2 SAAADI. With V trimmed by 4 bases and J by 7 bases, 9 bases remained unmatched. This CDR3 has 15 amino acids. The CDR3 DNA follows: TGCGCCAGCAGTGCCTCACTAGCGGCACTTAATGAGCAGTTCTTC. Translating it yields CASSASLAALNEQFF.

As to this clone: A junction end diverges from the germline sequence, so it may reflect a read error. The chain links TRBV5-1 to TRBJ2-1, with 7 bases fitting TRBD1. Germline-derived CDR1 and CDR2 are SGHRS and YFSETQ. The CDR3 has 17 residues. In nucleotides, the CDR3 is TGCGCCAGCAGCTTATGGACAGGTCGGAGCTCCCACAATGAGCAGTTCTTC. Translated: CASSLWTGRSSHNEQFF. The full variable domain, rest sourced from reference TRBV5-1 and TRBJ2-1, is KAGVTQTPRYLIKTRGQQVTLSCSPISGHRSVSWYQQTPGQGLQFLFEYFSETQRNKGNFPGRFSGRQFSNSRSEMNVSTLELGDSALYLCASSLWTGRSSHNEQFFGPGTRLTVL.

CDR3 residues: CSGGDREETQYF. The CDR3 DNA reads as TGCAGCGGAGGGGACAGAGAAGAGACCCAGTACTTC. The chain combines TRBV29-1 with TRBJ2-5; TRBD1 aligns across 7 bases. The germline V gene encodes CDR1 SQVTM and CDR2 ANQGSEA. This CDR3 is built from 12 residues. V gave up 7 bases and J gave up 3 bases; unmatched junction bases: 5.

Points on this clone: Since the CDR3 does not end with the conserved phenylalanine or tryptophan, this likely comes from a read error. Because the CDR3's place on the DNA is in doubt, the DNA is left out and the CDR3 is given as listed by TCRdb. The V call is TRBV7-2, the J call TRBJ2-3; the table names TRBD2, a call not compared with the DNA. CDR1 is SGHTA, CDR2 FQGNSA, per germline. The CDR3 is made up of 9 amino acids, end residues included. The CDR3: CASLLGGDV.

This clone appeared once. The chain employs TRBV18 and TRBJ2-7; 9 bases match TRBD1. The V gene's germline CDR1 is KGHSH and CDR2 LQKENI. This CDR3 spans 15 amino acids. The J segment lost 5 bases and the V segment lost 3 bases, leaving 8 bases of the junction unmatched. CDR3 sequence: CASSPGTGSQHEQYF. The CDR3 DNA reads as TGTGCCAGCTCACCCGGGACAGGGAGCCAACACGAGCAGTACTTC. Full variable domain (outside the CDR3, taken from reference TRBV18 and TRBJ2-7): NAGVMQNPRHLVRRRGQEARLRCSPMKGHSHVYWYRQLPEEGLKFMVYLQKENIIDESGMPKERFSAEFPKEGPSILRIQQVVRGDSAAYFCASSPGTGSQHEQYFGPGTRLTVT.

V usage is TRBV10-1 and J usage is TRBJ2-5, with D uncertain. Germline assignment: CDR1 WNHNN and CDR2 SYGVQD (reference sequence). V lost 6 bases, J lost 3 bases, and 8 bases lay in between. The CDR3 covers 12 residues. In DNA, the CDR3 is TGCGCCAGCAGCTATTCTGAAGAGACCCAGTACTTC. Amino acids: CASSYSEETQYF.

The chain links TRBV7-3 to TRBJ2-5; a weak D match, TRBD2 (5 bases). CDR1 is SGHTA, CDR2 FQGTGA, per germline. Trimming took 4 bases from V and 1 from J, leaving 7 bases between them. The CDR3 runs 13 residues. The CDR3 loop is CASSYLAQETQYF. CDR3 DNA: TGTGCCAGCAGCTATCTAGCCCAAGAGACCCAGTACTTC.

The J gene is TRBJ2-3, the V gene TRBV12-3 or TRBV12-4; D is undetermined. V was trimmed by 6 bases and J by 4 bases, leaving 11 bases between them. This CDR3 is 13 amino acids long. CDR3: CASSLNYADTQYF. Here the CDR3 DNA reads TGTGCCAGCAGCCTGAACTACGCAGATACGCAGTATTTT.